This TCR beta chain is drawn from a study of cytomegalovirus exposure and HLA in healthy donors. Primers: 60 Vbeta forward and 13 Jbeta reverse. Generated by immunoSEQ multiplex PCR, the TCRdb table keeps only in-frame clones and is missing some. The sample has some 130,000 clones, around 79% seen once. Germline CDR1 reads SNHLY; CDR2 reads FYNNEI. Trimming removed 5 bases from V and 2 bases from J; junction bases left unmatched: 6. The CDR3 sequence is 16 residues long. The source material was PBMCs. This TCR derives from a woman aged 25 to 39 in good health and CMV-seropositive. The V and J genes are TRBV2 and TRBJ2-3; 11 positions agree with TRBD2. CDR3 sequence: CASSLISGGATDTQYF. DNA for the CDR3: TGTGCCAGCAGTCTTATTAGCGGGGGGGCCACAGATACGCAGTATTTT.